Listed below are T cell receptor beta chains from one sample, sequenced in a study of blood T cell repertoires in COVID-19. Generated by immunoSEQ multiplex PCR, the TCRdb table keeps only in-frame clones and is missing some. This sample carries about 180,000 clones, 82% of them seen once, and the ten largest clones take about 8%. Sequences were obtained from peripheral blood. All receptors derive from a woman in her 70s with acute or convalescent COVID-19. The CDR3 runs from the conserved cysteine through the conserved F or W. The D gene is left open where the match is weak. Some rows mark clone size as missing; the rest say once, few, many or name a class of expanded clone.

d_gene	v_gene	abundance	j_gene	CDR3aa	CDR3nt
.	TRBV3-1/TRBV3-2	.	TRBJ2-7	CASSQDHGTEYF	TGTGCCAGCAGCCAAGACCACGGGACTGAGTACTTC
TRBD1	TRBV28	.	TRBJ2-7	CASSLNMKSGTGDYEQYF	TGTGCCAGCAGTTTAAATATGAAATCCGGGACAGGCGACTACGAGCAGTACTTC
TRBD1	TRBV4-1	.	TRBJ2-7	CASSPWPRDRDSQGYF	TGCGCCAGCAGCCCCTGGCCTCGGGACAGGGATTCTCAAGGGTACTTC
TRBD2	TRBV9	.	TRBJ2-1	CASSAAGGPPLNEQFF	TGTGCCAGCAGCGCCGCGGGGGGGCCCCCTCTCAATGAGCAGTTCTTC
.	TRBV5-4	.	TRBJ1-6	CASSLGGGSSPLHF	TGTGCCAGCAGCTTGGGGGGGGGCTCTTCACCCCTCCACTTT
.	TRBV6-5	.	TRBJ2-6	CASSPQGRANVLTF	TGTGCCAGCAGTCCCCAGGGTAGGGCCAACGTCCTGACTTTC
TRBD1	TRBV28	.	TRBJ2-7	CASSFLRQGAEQYF	TGTGCCAGCAGTTTCCTTCGACAGGGGGCTGAGCAGTACTTC
.	TRBV28	once	TRBJ2-7	CASRGQNSYEQYF	TGTGCCAGCAGGGGACAAAACTCCTACGAGCAGTACTTC
.	TRBV10-3	.	TRBJ1-4	CAISDFATNEKLFF	TGTGCCATCAGTGACTTTGCAACTAATGAAAAACTGTTTTTT
TRBD2	TRBV4-2	.	TRBJ2-3	CASSQVGTSGPDTQYF	TGTGCCAGCAGCCAAGTTGGGACTAGCGGCCCAGATACGCAGTATTTT
.	TRBV27	.	TRBJ1-4	CASSSPYVNEKLFF	TGTGCCAGCAGTTCCCCCTACGTTAATGAAAAACTGTTTTTT
.	TRBV5-1	.	TRBJ2-5	CASSLGQGETQYF	TGCGCCAGCAGCTTGGGACAAGGAGAGACCCAGTACTTC
TRBD1	TRBV6-5	.	TRBJ1-6	CASSYSVGQGNSPLHF	TGTGCCAGCAGTTACTCGGTCGGACAGGGGAATTCACCCCTCCACTTT
.	TRBV11-2	.	TRBJ1-4	CASSGAGTNEKLFF	TGTGCCAGCAGCGGGGCTGGAACTAATGAAAAACTGTTTTTT
TRBD2	TRBV29-1	.	TRBJ2-3	CSVAAGGFTDTQYF	TGCAGCGTTGCAGCGGGGGGGTTCACAGATACGCAGTATTTT
TRBD1	TRBV28	.	TRBJ1-2	CASSSQDRGFGGYTF	TGTGCCAGCAGTAGCCAGGACAGGGGGTTTGGGGGCTACACCTTC
TRBD1	TRBV11-2	.	TRBJ2-4	CASSSITTGGGLIQYF	TGTGCCAGCAGCTCTATAACGACAGGGGGCGGTTTGATTCAGTACTTC
.	TRBV3-1/TRBV3-2	.	TRBJ1-6	CASSQDRANSPLHF	TGTGCCAGCAGCCAAGACAGGGCGAATTCACCCCTCCACTTT
.	TRBV30	.	TRBJ1-2	CAWGQLNYGYTF	TGTGCCTGGGGACAGTTAAACTATGGCTACACCTTC
.	TRBV5-5	.	TRBJ2-5	CASSLGLEKTQYF	TGTGCCAGCAGCTTGGGACTAGAAAAGACCCAGTACTTC
TRBD1	TRBV5-1	.	TRBJ2-7	CASSLQGAAAHEQYF	TGCGCCAGCAGCTTGCAGGGGGCGGCAGCCCACGAGCAGTACTTC
TRBD1	TRBV7-3	.	TRBJ1-1	CASSLTGQSTEAFF	TGTGCCAGCAGCTTAACGGGACAGAGCACTGAAGCTTTCTTT
.	TRBV28	.	TRBJ2-2	CASDDRSNTGELFF	TGTGCCAGCGATGACAGATCGAACACCGGGGAGCTGTTTTTT
TRBD2	TRBV9	.	TRBJ2-2	CASSVLAGAANTGELFF	TGTGCCAGCAGCGTATTAGCGGGGGCTGCGAACACCGGGGAGCTGTTTTTT
.	TRBV6-2/TRBV6-3	.	TRBJ2-7	CASSQRGYAQSSYEQYF	TGTGCCAGCAGCCAAAGAGGTTACGCCCAGAGCTCCTACGAGCAGTACTTC
TRBD1	TRBV30	.	TRBJ1-5	CAWSKQGNQPQHF	TGTGCCTGGTCCAAACAGGGGAATCAGCCCCAGCATTTT
TRBD1	TRBV27	.	TRBJ1-4	CASSPRTGANEKLFF	TGTGCCAGCAGTCCACGGACAGGGGCTAATGAAAAACTGTTTTTT
TRBD1	TRBV6-5	.	TRBJ1-6	CASRDRTGDNSPLHF	TGTGCCAGCAGGGACCGGACAGGGGATAATTCACCCCTCCACTTT
.	TRBV9	.	TRBJ2-5	CASSPGTPKGQETQYF	TGTGCCAGCAGCCCCGGGACACCCAAAGGCCAAGAGACCCAGTACTTC
.	TRBV5-1	.	TRBJ1-1	CASSLGGGGKRKGTEAFF	TGCGCCAGCAGCTTGGGGGGAGGAGGGAAGAGAAAGGGCACTGAAGCTTTCTTT
TRBD2	TRBV11-2	.	TRBJ2-5	CASTTQGSGGKETQYF	TGTGCCAGCACCACTCAAGGCTCGGGAGGGAAAGAGACCCAGTACTTC
TRBD2	TRBV6-2/TRBV6-3	.	TRBJ2-5	CASSYLRLAGEETQYF	TGTGCCAGCAGTTACCTCCGACTAGCGGGGGAAGAGACCCAGTACTTC
.	TRBV14	.	TRBJ1-2	CASSQDWRGAYGYTF	TGTGCCAGCAGCCAAGATTGGAGGGGCGCCTATGGCTACACCTTC
.	TRBV3-1/TRBV3-2	few	TRBJ2-1	CASSRGRDYNEQFF	TGTGCCAGCAGCCGGGGCAGGGACTACAATGAGCAGTTCTTC
TRBD1	TRBV6-1	.	TRBJ1-3	CASSERDRPGNTIYF	TGTGCCAGCAGTGAAAGGGACAGGCCTGGAAACACCATATATTTT
TRBD1	TRBV6-5	.	TRBJ1-2	CASRGARGVGYGYTF	TGTGCCAGCAGAGGAGCCAGGGGGGTCGGTTATGGCTACACCTTC
.	TRBV30	.	TRBJ1-1	CAWTKAVGTEAFF	TGTGCCTGGACTAAGGCGGTGGGCACTGAAGCTTTCTTT
.	TRBV30	.	TRBJ1-4	CAWGRLESEKLFF	TGTGCCTGGGGACGTCTAGAATCTGAAAAACTGTTTTTT
TRBD1	TRBV6-5	.	TRBJ1-6	CASSPGTGGSPLHF	TGTGCCAGCAGTCCAGGGACAGGGGGTTCACCCCTCCACTTT
.	TRBV18	.	TRBJ1-1	CASSPVQGAPEAFF	TGTGCCAGCTCACCCGTTCAGGGCGCCCCTGAAGCTTTCTTT
TRBD1	TRBV19	.	TRBJ1-1	CASRPTGGNTEAFF	TGTGCCAGTAGGCCGACAGGGGGTAACACTGAAGCTTTCTTT
.	TRBV29-1	once	TRBJ2-7	CSVEDHVTYEQYF	TGCAGCGTTGAAGATCATGTCACCTACGAGCAGTACTTC
.	TRBV7-2	.	TRBJ1-6	CASSPGTGGYSPLHF	TGTGCCAGCAGCCCCGGGACGGGGGGGTATTCACCCCTCCACTTT